This T cell receptor beta chain was profiled in a study of regulatory T cells. Study-level results: In patients, unique TRB V-J pairs were restricted and V/J usage skewed, especially in Tregs. Shannon entropy was nonsignificantly lower in patient CD8+ T cells than control CD8+ cells.

Germline V gives CDR1 SQVTM, CDR2 ANQGSEA. The CDR3 runs 15 residues. Trimming cost V 6 bases and J 1 base, with 19 bases left between them. At testing, patients were 2 to 39 years old, with reduced naive and increased memory T-cell proportions. Comment on this clone: The antigen is undetermined.

Primers: 52 TRBV forward and 13 TRBJ reverse. Using immunoSEQ multiplex PCR, the repertoire was profiled, and TCRdb retains in-frame clones only, with some absent. Seen here are some 10,000 clones, 84% observed once, and the top ten hold about 10%. This TCR came from a person between 18 and 35 years old with CD3G deficiency. The genes are TRBV29-1 and TRBJ2-7; D perhaps matches TRBD2 (5 bases). The sample was CD8+ T cells sorted from blood. The CDR3 region is CSVPTGGFPSYEQYF. The DNA of the CDR3 is TGCAGCGTCCCCACCGGAGGCTTCCCTTCCTACGAGCAGTACTTC.